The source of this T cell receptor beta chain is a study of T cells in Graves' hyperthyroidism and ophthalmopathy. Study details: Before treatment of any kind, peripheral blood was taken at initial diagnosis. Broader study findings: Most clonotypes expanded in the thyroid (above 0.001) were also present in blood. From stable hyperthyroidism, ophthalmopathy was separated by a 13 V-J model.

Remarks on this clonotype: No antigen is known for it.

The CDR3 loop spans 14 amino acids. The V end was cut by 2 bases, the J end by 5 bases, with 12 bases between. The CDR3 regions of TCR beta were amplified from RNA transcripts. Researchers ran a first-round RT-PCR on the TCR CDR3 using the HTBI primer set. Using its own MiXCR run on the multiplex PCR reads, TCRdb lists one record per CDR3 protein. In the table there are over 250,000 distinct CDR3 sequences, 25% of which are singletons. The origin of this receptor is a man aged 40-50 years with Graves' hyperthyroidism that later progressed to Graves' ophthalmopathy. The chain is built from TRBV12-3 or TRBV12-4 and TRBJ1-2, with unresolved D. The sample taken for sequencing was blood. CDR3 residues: CASSLNGKGYGYTF. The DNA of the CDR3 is TGTGCCAGCAGTTTAAACGGAAAGGGTTATGGCTACACCTTC.